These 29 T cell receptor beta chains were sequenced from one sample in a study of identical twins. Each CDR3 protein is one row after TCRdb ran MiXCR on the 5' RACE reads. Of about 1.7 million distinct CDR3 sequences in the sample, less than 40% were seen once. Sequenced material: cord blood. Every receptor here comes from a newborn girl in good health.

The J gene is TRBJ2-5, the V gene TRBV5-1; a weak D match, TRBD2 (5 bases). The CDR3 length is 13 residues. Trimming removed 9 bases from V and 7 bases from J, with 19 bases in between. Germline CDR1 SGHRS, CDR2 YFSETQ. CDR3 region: CANTFSEGGTQYF. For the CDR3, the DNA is TGCGCCAACACCTTCTCAGAGGGTGGGACCCAGTACTTC.

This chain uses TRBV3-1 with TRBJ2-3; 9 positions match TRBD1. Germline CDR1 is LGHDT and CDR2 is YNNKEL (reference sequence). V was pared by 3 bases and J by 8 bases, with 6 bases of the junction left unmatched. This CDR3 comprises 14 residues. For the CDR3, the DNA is TGTGCCAGCAGCCAGGGACAGGGAAGGAGTACGCAGTATTTT. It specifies CASSQGQGRSTQYF.

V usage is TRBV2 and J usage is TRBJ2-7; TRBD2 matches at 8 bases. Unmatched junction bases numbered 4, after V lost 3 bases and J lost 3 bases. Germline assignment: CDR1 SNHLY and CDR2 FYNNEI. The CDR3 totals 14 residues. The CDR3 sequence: CASSEAAGDYEQYF. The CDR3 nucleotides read TGTGCCAGCAGTGAGGCAGCGGGGGACTACGAGCAGTACTTC.

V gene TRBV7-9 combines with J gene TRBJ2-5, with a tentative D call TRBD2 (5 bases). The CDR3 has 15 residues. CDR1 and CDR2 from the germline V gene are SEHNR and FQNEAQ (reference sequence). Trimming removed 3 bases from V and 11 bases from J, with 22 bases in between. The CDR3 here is CASSFWEKRRNEQYF. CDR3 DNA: TGTGCCAGCAGCTTTTGGGAGAAGAGGAGAAATGAGCAGTACTTC.

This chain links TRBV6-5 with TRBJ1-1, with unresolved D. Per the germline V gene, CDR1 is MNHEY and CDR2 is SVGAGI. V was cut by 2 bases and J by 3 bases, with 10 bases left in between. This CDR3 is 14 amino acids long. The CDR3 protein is CASSYDPGHTEAFF. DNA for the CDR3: TGTGCCAGCAGTTACGACCCCGGACACACTGAAGCTTTCTTT.

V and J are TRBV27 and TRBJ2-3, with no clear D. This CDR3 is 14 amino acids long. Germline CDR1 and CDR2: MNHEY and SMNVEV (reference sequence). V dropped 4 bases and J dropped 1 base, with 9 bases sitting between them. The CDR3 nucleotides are TGTGCCAGCAGTTCATACACTCGCACAGATACGCAGTATTTT. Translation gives CASSSYTRTDTQYF.

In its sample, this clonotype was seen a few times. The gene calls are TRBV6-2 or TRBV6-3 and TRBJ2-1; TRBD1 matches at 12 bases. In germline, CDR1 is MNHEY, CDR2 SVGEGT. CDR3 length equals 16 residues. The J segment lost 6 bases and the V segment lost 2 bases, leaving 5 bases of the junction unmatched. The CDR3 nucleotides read TGTGCCAGCAGTTACCCACGGGACAGGGGGCGCAATGAGCAGTTCTTC. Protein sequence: CASSYPRDRGRNEQFF.

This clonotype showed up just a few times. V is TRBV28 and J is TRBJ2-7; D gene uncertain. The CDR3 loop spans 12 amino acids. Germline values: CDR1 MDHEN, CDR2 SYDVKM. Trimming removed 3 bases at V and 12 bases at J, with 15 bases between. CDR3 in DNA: TGTGCCAGCAGTTTTTCGCCCGCCGGGCGGTACTTC. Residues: CASSFSPAGRYF.

CDR3 coding DNA: TGCAGTGCTTTGGGCAGGGACCATGAGCAGTTCTTC. Translating gives CSALGRDHEQFF. This chain connects TRBV20-1 to TRBJ2-1; D may correspond to TRBD1 or TRBD2 (5 bases each). Germline V gene sequence: CDR1 DFQATT, CDR2 SNEGSKA (reference sequence). The V and J ends lost 5 bases and 8 bases respectively, with 13 bases between them. The CDR3 sequence is 12 residues long.

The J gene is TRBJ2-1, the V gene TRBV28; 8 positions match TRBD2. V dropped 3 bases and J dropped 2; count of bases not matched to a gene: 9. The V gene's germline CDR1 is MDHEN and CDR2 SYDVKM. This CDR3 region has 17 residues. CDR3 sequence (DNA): TGTGCCAGCAGTTTTCGGGGGGGCGTAGTTCCCTACAATGAGCAGTTCTTC. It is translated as CASSFRGGVVPYNEQFF.

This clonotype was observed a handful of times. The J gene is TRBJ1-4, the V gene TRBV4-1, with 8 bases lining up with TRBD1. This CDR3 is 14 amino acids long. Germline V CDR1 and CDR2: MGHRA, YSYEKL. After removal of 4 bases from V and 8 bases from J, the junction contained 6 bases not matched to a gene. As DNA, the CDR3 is TGCGCCAGCAGCCCGGCCAGGGGGCAGGAAAAACTGTTTTTT. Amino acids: CASSPARGQEKLFF.

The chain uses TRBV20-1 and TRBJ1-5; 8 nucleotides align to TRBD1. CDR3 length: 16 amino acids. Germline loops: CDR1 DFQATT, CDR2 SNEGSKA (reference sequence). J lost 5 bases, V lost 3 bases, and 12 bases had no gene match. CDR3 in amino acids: CSASLLRQGSDQPQHF. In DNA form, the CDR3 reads TGCAGTGCTAGTCTTTTGAGACAGGGGTCTGATCAGCCCCAGCATTTT.

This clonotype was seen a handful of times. The CDR3 region is CASSLVGKPNYGYTF. CDR3 in DNA: TGTGCCAGCAGCTTAGTCGGCAAGCCTAACTATGGCTACACCTTC. The chain uses TRBV7-2 and TRBJ1-2; D is unclear. CDR3 length: 15 residues. V was clipped by 1 base and J by 0 bases, with 9 bases between them. The V gene's germline CDR1 is SGHTA and CDR2 FQGNSA. The variable domain in full, with the rest retrieved from reference TRBV7-2 and TRBJ1-2, is GAGVSQSPSNKVTEKGKDVELRCDPISGHTALYWYRQSLGQGLEFLIYFQGNSAPDKSGLPSDRFSAERTGGSVSTLTIQRTQQEDSAVYLCASSLVGKPNYGYTFGSGTRLTVV.

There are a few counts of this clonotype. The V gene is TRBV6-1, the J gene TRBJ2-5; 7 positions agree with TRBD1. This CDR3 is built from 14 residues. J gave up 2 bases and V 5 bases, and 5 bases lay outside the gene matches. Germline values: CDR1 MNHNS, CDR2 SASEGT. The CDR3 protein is CASSKDRAQETQYF. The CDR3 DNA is TGTGCCAGCAGTAAAGACAGGGCGCAAGAGACCCAGTACTTC.

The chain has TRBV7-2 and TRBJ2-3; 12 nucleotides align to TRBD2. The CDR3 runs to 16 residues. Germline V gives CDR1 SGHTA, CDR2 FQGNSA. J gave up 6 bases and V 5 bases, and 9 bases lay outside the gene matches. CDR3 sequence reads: CASSKTSGGYMDTQYF. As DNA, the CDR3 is TGTGCCAGCAGCAAAACTAGCGGGGGGTACATGGATACGCAGTATTTT.

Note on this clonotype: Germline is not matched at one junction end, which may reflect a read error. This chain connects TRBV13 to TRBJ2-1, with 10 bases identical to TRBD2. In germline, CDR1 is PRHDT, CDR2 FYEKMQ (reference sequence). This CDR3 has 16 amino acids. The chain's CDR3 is CASSLDRLAGRNERFF. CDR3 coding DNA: TGTGCCAGCAGCTTAGACAGACTAGCGGGCCGCAATGAGCGGTTCTTC.

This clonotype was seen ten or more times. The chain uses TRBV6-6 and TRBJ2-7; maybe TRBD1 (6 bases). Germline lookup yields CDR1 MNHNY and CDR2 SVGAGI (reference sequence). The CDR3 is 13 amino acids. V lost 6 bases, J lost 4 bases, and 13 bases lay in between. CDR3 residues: CASSPGHTYEQYF. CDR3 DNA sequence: TGTGCCAGCAGCCCGGGACACACTTACGAGCAGTACTTC.

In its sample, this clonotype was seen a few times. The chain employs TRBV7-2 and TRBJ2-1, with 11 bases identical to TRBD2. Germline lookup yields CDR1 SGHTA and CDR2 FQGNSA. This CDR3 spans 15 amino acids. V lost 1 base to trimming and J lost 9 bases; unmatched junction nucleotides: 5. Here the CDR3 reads CASSLVSGRAGEQFF. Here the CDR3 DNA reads TGTGCCAGCAGCTTAGTTAGCGGGAGGGCCGGTGAGCAGTTCTTC.

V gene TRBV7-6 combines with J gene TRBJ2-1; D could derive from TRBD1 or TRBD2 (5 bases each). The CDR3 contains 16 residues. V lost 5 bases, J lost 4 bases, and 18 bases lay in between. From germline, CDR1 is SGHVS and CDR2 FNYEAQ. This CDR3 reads CASSRGRAVLYNEQFF. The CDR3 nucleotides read TGTGCCAGCAGCCGGGGCAGGGCCGTACTTTACAATGAGCAGTTCTTC.

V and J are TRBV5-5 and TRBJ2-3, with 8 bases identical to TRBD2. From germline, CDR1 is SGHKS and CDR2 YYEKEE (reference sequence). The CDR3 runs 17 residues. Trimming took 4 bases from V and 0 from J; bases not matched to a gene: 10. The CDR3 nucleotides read TGTGCCAGCAGCCGCTTCCCGACTAGCGTGAGCACAGATACGCAGTATTTT. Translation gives CASSRFPTSVSTDTQYF.

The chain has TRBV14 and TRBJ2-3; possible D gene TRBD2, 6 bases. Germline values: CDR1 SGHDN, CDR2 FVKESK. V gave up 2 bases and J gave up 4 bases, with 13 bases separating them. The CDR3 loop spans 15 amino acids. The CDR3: CASSQRLGIADTQYF. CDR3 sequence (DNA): TGTGCCAGCAGCCAACGACTAGGGATTGCAGATACGCAGTATTTT.

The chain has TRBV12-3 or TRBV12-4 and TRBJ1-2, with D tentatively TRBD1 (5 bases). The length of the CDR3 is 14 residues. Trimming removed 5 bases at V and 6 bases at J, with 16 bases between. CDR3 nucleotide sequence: TGTGCCAGCAGTACGAAGGCCAGGGCGGATGGCTACACCTTC. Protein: CASSTKARADGYTF.

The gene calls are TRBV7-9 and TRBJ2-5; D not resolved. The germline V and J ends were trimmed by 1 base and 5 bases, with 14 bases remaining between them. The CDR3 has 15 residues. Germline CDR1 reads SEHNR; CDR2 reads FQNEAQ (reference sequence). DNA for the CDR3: TGTGCCAGCAGCTTAGGTCCCAGGTTCCGGGAGACCCAGTACTTC. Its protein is CASSLGPRFRETQYF. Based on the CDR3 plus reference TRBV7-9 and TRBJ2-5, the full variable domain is DTGVSQNPRHKITKRGQNVTFRCDPISEHNRLYWYRQTLGQGPEFLTYFQNEAQLEKSRLLSDRFSAERPKGSFSTLEIQRTEQGDSAMYLCASSLGPRFRETQYFGPGTRLLVL.

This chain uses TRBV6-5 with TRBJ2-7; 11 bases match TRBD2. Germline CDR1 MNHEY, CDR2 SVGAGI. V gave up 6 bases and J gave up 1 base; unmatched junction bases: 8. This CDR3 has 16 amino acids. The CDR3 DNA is TGTGCCAGCAGGTACGCTAGCGGGGGGATTTCCTACGAGCAGTACTTC. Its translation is CASRYASGGISYEQYF.

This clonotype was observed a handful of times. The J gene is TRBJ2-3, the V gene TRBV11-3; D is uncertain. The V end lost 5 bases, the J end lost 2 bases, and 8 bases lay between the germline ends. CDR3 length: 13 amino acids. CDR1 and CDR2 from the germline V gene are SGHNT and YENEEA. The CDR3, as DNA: TGTGCCAGCAGCGCCTGGGACACAGATACGCAGTATTTT. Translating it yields CASSAWDTDTQYF.

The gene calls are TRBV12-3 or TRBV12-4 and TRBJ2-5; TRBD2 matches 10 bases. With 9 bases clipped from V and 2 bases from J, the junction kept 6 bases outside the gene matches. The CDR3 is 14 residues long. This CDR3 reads CASGLAEVQETQYF. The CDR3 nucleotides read TGTGCCAGTGGACTAGCGGAAGTACAAGAGACCCAGTACTTC.

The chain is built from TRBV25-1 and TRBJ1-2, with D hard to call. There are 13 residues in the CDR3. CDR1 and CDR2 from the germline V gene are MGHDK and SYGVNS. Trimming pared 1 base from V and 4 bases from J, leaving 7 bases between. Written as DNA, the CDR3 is TGTGCCAGCAGTGAATGGCCGATCTATGGCTACACCTTC. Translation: CASSEWPIYGYTF.

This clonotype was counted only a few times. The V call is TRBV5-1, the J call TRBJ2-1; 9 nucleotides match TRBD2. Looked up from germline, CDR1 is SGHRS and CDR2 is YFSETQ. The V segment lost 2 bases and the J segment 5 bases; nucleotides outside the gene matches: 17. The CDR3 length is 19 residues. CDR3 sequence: CASSFSLPLAGSPNNEQFF. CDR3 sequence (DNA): TGCGCCAGCAGCTTTTCCCTCCCCCTAGCGGGGAGTCCGAACAATGAGCAGTTCTTC.

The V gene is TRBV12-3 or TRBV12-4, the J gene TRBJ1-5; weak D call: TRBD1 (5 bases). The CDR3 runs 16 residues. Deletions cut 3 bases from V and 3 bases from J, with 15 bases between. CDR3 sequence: CASSFGPGTNNQPQHF. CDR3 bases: TGTGCCAGCAGTTTTGGGCCCGGGACGAACAATCAGCCCCAGCATTTT.